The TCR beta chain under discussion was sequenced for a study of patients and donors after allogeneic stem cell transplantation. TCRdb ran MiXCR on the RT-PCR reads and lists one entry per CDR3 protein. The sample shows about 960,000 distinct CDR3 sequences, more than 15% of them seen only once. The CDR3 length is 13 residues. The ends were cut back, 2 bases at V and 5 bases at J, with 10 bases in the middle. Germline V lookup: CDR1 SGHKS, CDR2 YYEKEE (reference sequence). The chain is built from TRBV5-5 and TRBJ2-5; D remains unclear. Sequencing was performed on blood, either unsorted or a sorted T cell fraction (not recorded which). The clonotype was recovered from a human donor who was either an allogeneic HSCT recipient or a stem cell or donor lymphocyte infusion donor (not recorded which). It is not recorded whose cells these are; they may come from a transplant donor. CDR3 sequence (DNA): TGTGCCAGCAGCTTTTGGGTAGTGGAGACCCAGTACTTC. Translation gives CASSFWVVETQYF.